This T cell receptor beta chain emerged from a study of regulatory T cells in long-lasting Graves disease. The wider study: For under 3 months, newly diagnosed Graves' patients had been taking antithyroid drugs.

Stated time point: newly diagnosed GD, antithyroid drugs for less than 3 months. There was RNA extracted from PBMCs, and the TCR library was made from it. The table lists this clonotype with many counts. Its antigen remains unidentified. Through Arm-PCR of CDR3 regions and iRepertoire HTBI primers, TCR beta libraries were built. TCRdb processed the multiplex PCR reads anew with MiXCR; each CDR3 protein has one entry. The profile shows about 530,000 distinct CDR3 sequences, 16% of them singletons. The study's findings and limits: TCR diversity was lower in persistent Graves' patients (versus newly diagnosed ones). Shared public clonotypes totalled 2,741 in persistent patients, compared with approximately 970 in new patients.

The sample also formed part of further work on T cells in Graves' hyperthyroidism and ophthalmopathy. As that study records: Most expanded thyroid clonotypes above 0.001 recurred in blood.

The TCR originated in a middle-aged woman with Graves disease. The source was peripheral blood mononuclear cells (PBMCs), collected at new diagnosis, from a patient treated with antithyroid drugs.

CDR3 nucleotide sequence: TGTGCCAGCAGTTACAGTAGGACTAGTACTCGAGATACGCAGTATTTT. It yields the protein CASSYSRTSTRDTQYF. This sequence joins TRBV6-2 or TRBV6-3 and TRBJ2-3; 7 nucleotides agree with TRBD2. CDR1 and CDR2 from the germline V gene are MNHEY and SVGEGT. The CDR3 has 16 residues. After removal of 2 bases from V and 5 bases from J, the junction contained 10 bases not matched to a gene.